Sequencing of this T cell receptor (beta chain) was carried out in a study of T cell changes during pregnancy in multiple sclerosis. Sequencing used immunoSEQ multiplex PCR; TCRdb keeps in-frame clones, though not all of them. The top ten hold roughly 1.8% of the sample, which has over 55,000 clones, around 93% seen once. The CDR3 spans 15 residues. CDR1 SGHNT and CDR2 YYREEE come from the germline V gene (reference sequence). The V gene lost 0 bases and the J gene lost 3 bases, with 13 bases spanning the gap. This receptor was taken from a female donor with multiple sclerosis, enrolled in a pregnancy study. The J gene is TRBJ2-7, the V gene TRBV5-4; D is undetermined. Sequencing was performed on peripheral blood, taken after pregnancy. The CDR3 nucleotides are TGTGCCAGCAGCTTGGGGTTAGGAGTCGGCTACGAGCAGTACTTC. It encodes CASSLGLGVGYEQYF.